Listed here are 30 T cell receptor beta chains from one sample, sequenced in a study of Graves' ophthalmopathy and Graves' hyperthyroidism. RNA transcripts provided the template for amplifying TCR beta CDR3 regions. The first round was an RT-PCR with HTBI primers, and the second round was a multiplex PCR. MiXCR, applied by TCRdb to the multiplex PCR reads, yields one record per CDR3 protein. Counted here are 560,000 or so distinct CDR3 sequences, approximately 37% occurring once; the ten biggest clones make up approximately 4.1%. The source material was peripheral blood or thyroid tissue (not recorded which). These receptor sequences come from an adult man with Graves' hyperthyroidism.

Turning to this clonotype: Its ends do not fully match the called genes, so a read error is possible. The CDR3 sequence is CASSLTVYTEAFF. CDR3 DNA: TGTGCCAGCAGTTTGACAGTTTACACTGAAGCTTTCTTT. V is TRBV10-3 and J is TRBJ1-1; a weak D match, TRBD1 (5 bases). This CDR3 has 13 amino acids. Germline V CDR1 and CDR2: ENHRY, SYGVKD.

This clonotype was found many times. The gene calls are TRBV28 and TRBJ1-2; D gene unclear. The ends were cut back, 3 bases at V and 7 bases at J, with 9 bases in the middle. The CDR3 sequence is 12 residues long. The germline gives CDR1 MDHEN, CDR2 SYDVKM. CDR3 region: CASSLVYGGYTF. In DNA form, the CDR3 reads TGTGCCAGCAGTTTGGTTTACGGTGGCTACACCTTC.

This clonotype was picked up many times. The chain couples TRBV7-6 to TRBJ1-1; 10 bases agree with TRBD1. The trim removed 5 bases at V and 6 bases at J, leaving 9 bases unmatched. The CDR3 covers 15 residues. Germline V gene data show CDR1 as SGHVS and CDR2 as FNYEAQ. Here the CDR3 reads CASSKRTGGFAEAFF. CDR3 coding DNA: TGTGCCAGCAGCAAAAGGACAGGGGGATTCGCTGAAGCTTTCTTT. The variable domain in full, with the rest retrieved from reference TRBV7-6 and TRBJ1-1, is GAGVSQSPRYKVTKRGQDVALRCDPISGHVSLYWYRQALGQGPEFLTYFNYEAQQDKSGLPNDRFSAERPEGSISTLTIQRTEQRDSAMYRCASSKRTGGFAEAFFGQGTRLTVV.

This chain links TRBV7-9 with TRBJ1-5; D may be TRBD1 (6 bases). The germline CDR1 and CDR2 sequences are SEHNR and FQNEAQ (reference sequence). The CDR3 has 15 amino acids. V lost 5 bases to trimming and J lost 6 bases, with 17 bases between them. The CDR3 here is CASSGDGGPSQPQHF. CDR3 DNA: TGTGCCAGCAGCGGGGACGGGGGGCCGAGTCAGCCCCAGCATTTT.

Of note for this clonotype: A single base separates this from a much larger clone, so it may be a read error. The chain is built from TRBV9 and TRBJ1-1; weak D call: TRBD1 (5 bases). Germline V lookup: CDR1 SGDLS, CDR2 YYNGEE. CDR3 length: 13 residues. Trimming took off 1 base at V and 6 bases at J, with 10 bases between the two ends. The CDR3 is CASSVWTGAEAFF. For the CDR3, the DNA is TGTGCCAGCAGCGTATGGACGGGGGCTGAAGCTTTCTTT.

This clonotype has a handful of counts. The rearrangement joins TRBV5-1 to TRBJ2-7, with 9 nucleotides matching TRBD2. Trimming at V came to 3 bases and at J to 7 bases, leaving 8 bases not matched to a gene. CDR1 and CDR2 from the germline V gene are SGHRS and YFSETQ. CDR3 length: 14 amino acids. The CDR3 is CASSWAGGLDEQYF. The CDR3, as DNA: TGCGCCAGCAGCTGGGCGGGAGGGCTGGATGAGCAGTACTTC.

The gene calls are TRBV12-3 or TRBV12-4 and TRBJ2-7; the match to TRBD2 covers 8 bases. V lost 5 bases to trimming and J lost 3 bases; unmatched junction nucleotides: 6. The CDR3 has 14 amino acids. The CDR3 reads CASSRGGQYYEQYF. The CDR3 DNA reads as TGTGCCAGCAGTCGGGGGGGTCAGTACTACGAGCAGTACTTC.

This clonotype has ten or more counts. The chain combines TRBV11-1 with TRBJ1-3, with D perhaps TRBD1 (5 bases). The CDR3 loop spans 14 amino acids. Germline-derived CDR1 and CDR2 are SGHAT and FQDESV (reference sequence). The ends were cut back, 3 bases at V and 2 bases at J, with 8 bases in the middle. CDR3 in amino acids: CASSLSTAGNTIYF. Here the CDR3 DNA reads TGTGCCAGCAGCTTGTCGACAGCTGGAAACACCATATATTTT.

This clonotype was seen a handful of times. CDR3 sequence: CSVAGTSGYNEQFF. The DNA for the CDR3 is TGCAGCGTTGCCGGGACTAGCGGGTACAATGAGCAGTTCTTC. V usage is TRBV29-1 and J usage is TRBJ2-1; 12 bases align to TRBD2. CDR3 length: 14 amino acids. Trimming cost V 4 bases and J 4 bases; bases outside gene matches: 2. From germline, CDR1 is SQVTM and CDR2 ANQGSEA.

Ten or more counts support this clonotype. CDR3 in amino acids: CASSLVYHQDYEQYF. CDR3 coding DNA: TGTGCCAGCAGCTTAGTTTATCATCAGGACTACGAGCAGTACTTC. The J gene is TRBJ2-7, the V gene TRBV7-2; D is ambiguous. Germline V gene sequence: CDR1 SGHTA, CDR2 FQGNSA. CDR3 length: 15 amino acids. V was shortened by 1 base and J by 3 bases, with 13 bases between the two germline ends. The complete variable domain, with remaining parts taken from reference TRBV7-2 and TRBJ2-7, reads GAGVSQSPSNKVTEKGKDVELRCDPISGHTALYWYRQSLGQGLEFLIYFQGNSAPDKSGLPSDRFSAERTGGSVSTLTIQRTQQEDSAVYLCASSLVYHQDYEQYFGPGTRLTVT.

This clonotype has a count of ten or more. This sequence joins TRBV7-9 and TRBJ2-7; 8 bases match TRBD1. Trimming took 7 bases from V and 5 from J; bases not matched to a gene: 13. The V gene's germline CDR1 is SEHNR and CDR2 FQNEAQ (reference sequence). CDR3 length: 15 residues. CDR3 nucleotides: TGTGCCAGCACGAACAAGGACAGGGTTTTCCACGAGCAGTACTTC. It encodes CASTNKDRVFHEQYF.

This rearrangement joins TRBV2 to TRBJ2-7, with D possibly TRBD2 on 7 matching bases. Per the germline V gene, CDR1 is SNHLY and CDR2 is FYNNEI. CDR3 length equals 16 residues. Trimming cost V 5 bases and J 0 bases, with 17 bases left between them. The CDR3 DNA reads as TGTGCCAGCAGTTCGGGGGCTAGCGGAACCTCCTACGAGCAGTACTTC. Encoded protein: CASSSGASGTSYEQYF.

This clonotype was counted between two and nine times. The V call is TRBV3-1, the J call TRBJ1-2; D might be TRBD1 (5 bases). V was trimmed by 1 base and J by 4 bases, leaving 13 bases between them. Germline CDR1 is LGHDT and CDR2 is YNNKEL (reference sequence). The CDR3 totals 15 residues. CDR3 DNA sequence: TGTGCCAGCAGCCAAGGACAGAGGGGTTTCTATGGCTACACCTTC. Its protein is CASSQGQRGFYGYTF.

The chain employs TRBV9 and TRBJ2-5; 12 positions match TRBD2. Trimming took 3 bases from V and 5 from J; bases not matched to a gene: 5. The germline CDR1 and CDR2 sequences are SGDLS and YYNGEE. The CDR3 runs to 15 residues. CDR3 bases: TGTGCCAGCAGCGCTAGCGGGGGGGCCTTCGAGACCCAGTACTTC. Translated: CASSASGGAFETQYF.

This clonotype has ten or more counts. The rearrangement joins TRBV2 to TRBJ1-2, with 8 bases that match TRBD1. This CDR3 has 13 residues. Germline V gives CDR1 SNHLY, CDR2 FYNNEI. The junction had 3 bases not matched to a gene; V was cut back by 5 bases and J by 4 bases. The DNA for the CDR3 is TGTGCCAGCAGTTTTACAGGGGGCTATGGCTACACCTTC. Its translation: CASSFTGGYGYTF. Full variable domain (outside the CDR3, taken from reference TRBV2 and TRBJ1-2): EPEVTQTPSHQVTQMGQEVILRCVPISNHLYFYWYRQILGQKVEFLVSFYNNEISEKSEIFDDQFSVERPDGSNFTLKIRSTKLEDSAMYFCASSFTGGYGYTFGSGTRLTVV.

This clonotype was observed many times. The V and J genes are TRBV7-9 and TRBJ1-1, with TRBD1 as a possible D gene (5 bases). The germline V gene has CDR1 SEHNR and CDR2 FQNEAQ (reference sequence). Trimming took 5 bases from V and 2 from J, leaving 18 bases between them. This CDR3 has 16 amino acids. In nucleotides, the CDR3 is TGTGCCAGCAGCCCCGGTGGGGCCCTCCTAAACACTGAAGCTTTCTTT. Its protein product is CASSPGGALLNTEAFF. The entire variable domain, with the rest obtained from reference TRBV7-9 and TRBJ1-1, is as follows: DTGVSQNPRHKITKRGQNVTFRCDPISEHNRLYWYRQTLGQGPEFLTYFQNEAQLEKSRLLSDRFSAERPKGSFSTLEIQRTEQGDSAMYLCASSPGGALLNTEAFFGQGTRLTVV.

The sample holds a few counts of this clonotype. V gene TRBV10-3 combines with J gene TRBJ1-5; D is uncertain. In germline, CDR1 is ENHRY, CDR2 SYGVKD. The V end was cut by 10 bases, the J end by 5 bases, with 6 bases between. The CDR3 runs 10 residues. The CDR3 region is CASGYQPQHF. The CDR3 DNA reads TGTGCCAGTGGTTATCAGCCCCAGCATTTT.

This chain links TRBV7-9 with TRBJ1-2; D gene ambiguous. Germline CDR1 is SEHNR and CDR2 is FQNEAQ (reference sequence). Trimming took 5 bases from V and 7 from J, leaving 17 bases between them. The CDR3 has 14 amino acids. The CDR3 DNA follows: TGTGCCAGCAGCGCCGTAGCGGGAGGGTCTGGCTACACCTTC. This gives the protein CASSAVAGGSGYTF.

This clonotype has a count of ten or more. The chain's CDR3 is CASSERQGGAYEQYF. The CDR3, as DNA: TGTGCCAGCAGCGAGCGACAGGGTGGTGCCTACGAGCAGTACTTC. This rearrangement joins TRBV9 to TRBJ2-7; 7 nucleotides align to TRBD1. CDR3 length: 15 amino acids. Germline V gene lookup returns CDR1 SGDLS and CDR2 YYNGEE. The V and J ends lost 3 bases and 2 bases, in that order; junction bases with no gene match: 8.

Comment on this clonotype: One end of the junction does not line up with germline, which may come from a read error. The chain combines TRBV20-1 with TRBJ1-4; D is unclear. The germline V gene has CDR1 DFQATT and CDR2 SNEGSKA (reference sequence). The CDR3 runs to 15 residues. Here the CDR3 reads CSAHTPGATSEKLFF. The CDR3 DNA is TGCAGTGCGCATACCCCGGGTGCAACTAGTGAAAAACTGTTTTTT.

CDR3 in amino acids: CASSYGDRASYGYTF. In DNA, the CDR3 is TGTGCCAGCAGCTACGGAGACAGGGCTAGCTATGGCTACACCTTC. V usage is TRBV10-3 and J usage is TRBJ1-2; 7 bases map to TRBD1. V shed 10 bases and J 4 bases; nucleotides not matched to a gene: 15. The V gene's germline CDR1 is ENHRY and CDR2 SYGVKD. The CDR3 sequence is 15 residues long.

The chain couples TRBV7-2 to TRBJ2-1, with TRBD2 matching over 13 bases. The germline V gene encodes CDR1 SGHTA and CDR2 FQGNSA. V was pared by 6 bases and J by 7 bases, with 9 bases of the junction left unmatched. The CDR3 spans 16 residues. CDR3 DNA sequence: TGTGCCAGCAGACTAGCGGGGGGGCAGGTTGGGAATGAGCAGTTCTTC. Its protein is CASRLAGGQVGNEQFF.

This chain uses TRBV2 with TRBJ2-1; D not resolved. V was pared by 1 base and J by 6 bases, with 13 bases between. Germline lookup yields CDR1 SNHLY and CDR2 FYNNEI. The length of the CDR3 is 15 residues. CDR3 residues: CASSEGGPVGNEQFF. The CDR3 region has the DNA TGTGCCAGCAGTGAAGGAGGTCCTGTAGGCAATGAGCAGTTCTTC.

A remark on this clonotype: It is likely a read error, because the conserved phenylalanine at the end of the CDR3 is missing. This chain links TRBV3-1 with TRBJ1-1, with D uncertain. This CDR3 spans 13 amino acids. Germline V CDR1 and CDR2: LGHDT, YNNKEL (reference sequence). V lost 4 bases and J lost 5, with 11 bases in between. The CDR3 loop is CASSPTNPTEAFL. DNA of the CDR3: TGTGCCAGCAGCCCTACAAATCCGACTGAAGCTTTCCTT.

In its sample, this clonotype was seen many times. The CDR3: CASSETGGAINYGYTF. DNA of the CDR3: TGTGCCAGCAGCGAGACAGGGGGCGCGATTAACTATGGCTACACCTTC. The chain combines TRBV6-4 with TRBJ1-2, with 10 bases matching TRBD1. The trim removed 6 bases at V and 1 base at J, leaving 8 bases unmatched. The CDR3 has 16 amino acids. Per the germline V gene, CDR1 is MRHNA and CDR2 is SNTAGT.

This clonotype was counted a few times. The chain employs TRBV27 and TRBJ1-1, with 8 bases identical to TRBD1. This CDR3 is 16 amino acids long. The germline gives CDR1 MNHEY, CDR2 SMNVEV (reference sequence). J was trimmed by 1 base and V by 2 bases; bases with no gene match: 6. The CDR3 sequence: CASSLRPDRANTEAFF. The CDR3 DNA sequence: TGTGCCAGCAGTTTACGGCCGGACAGGGCGAACACTGAAGCTTTCTTT.

The chain employs TRBV24-1 and TRBJ2-1, with 11 bases fitting TRBD2. CDR3 length: 17 amino acids. Germline lookup yields CDR1 KGHDR and CDR2 SFDVKD. Trimming at V came to 2 bases and at J to 1 base, leaving 3 bases not matched to a gene. CDR3 loop: CATSDSTSGSSYNEQFF. CDR3 nucleotide sequence: TGTGCCACCAGTGATTCAACTAGCGGGAGTTCCTACAATGAGCAGTTCTTC.

This clonotype was picked up a small number of times. The rearrangement joins TRBV7-8 to TRBJ1-4; a possible D gene is TRBD1 (6 bases). This CDR3 is 17 amino acids long. Per germline, CDR1 SGHVS and CDR2 FQNEAQ. V was cut by 3 bases and J by 10 bases, with 24 bases left in between. CDR3: CASSLDLEQGRIGKLFF. CDR3 DNA sequence: TGTGCCAGCAGCTTGGACCTAGAGCAGGGGAGAATAGGAAAACTGTTTTTT.

This clonotype was counted many times. V gene TRBV7-9 combines with J gene TRBJ1-2; no definite D call. CDR1 is SEHNR and CDR2 is FQNEAQ in the germline V gene (reference sequence). V lost 4 bases and J 6 bases, leaving 12 bases between the germline ends. The CDR3 has 13 amino acids. CDR3 nucleotide sequence: TGTGCCAGCAGCTACACCGAGATCGATGGCTACACCTTC. As protein: CASSYTEIDGYTF.

J is TRBJ2-5 and V is TRBV7-9, with 8 positions matching TRBD1. TRBJ2-1 explains the end of the DNA better; the J call may be wrong. The CDR3 covers 18 residues. The germline V gene has CDR1 SEHNR and CDR2 FQNEAQ (reference sequence). CDR3 nucleotides: TGTGCCAGCAGCTTAGCACCGAGACGGACAGGGAGAGTCCATGAGCAGTTCTTC. Translated: CASSLAPRRTGRVHEQFF.